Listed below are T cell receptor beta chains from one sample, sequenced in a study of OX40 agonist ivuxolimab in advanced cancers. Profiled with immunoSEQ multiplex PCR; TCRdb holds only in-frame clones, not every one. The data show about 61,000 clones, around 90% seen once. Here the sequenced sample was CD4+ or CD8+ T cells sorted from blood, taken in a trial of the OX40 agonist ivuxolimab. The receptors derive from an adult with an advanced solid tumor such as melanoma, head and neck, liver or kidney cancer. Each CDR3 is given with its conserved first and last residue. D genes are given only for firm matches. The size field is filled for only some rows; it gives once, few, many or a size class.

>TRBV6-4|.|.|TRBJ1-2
CASSRDSFGGYTF
TGTGCCAGCAGTCGAGACAGTTTCGGAGGCTACACCTTC
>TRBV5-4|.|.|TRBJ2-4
CASSLAADLAKNIQYF
TGTGCCAGCAGCTTGGCAGCGGACCTAGCCAAAAACATTCAGTACTTC
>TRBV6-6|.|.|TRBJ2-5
CASSSSAAVKETQYF
TGTGCCAGCAGTTCGAGTGCCGCAGTTAAAGAGACCCAGTACTTC
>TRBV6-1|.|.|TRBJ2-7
CASSATYEQYF
TGTGCCAGCAGTGCGACCTACGAGCAGTACTTC
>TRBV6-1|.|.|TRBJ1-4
CASSDRDGEKLFF
TGTGCCAGCAGTGACAGGGACGGTGAAAAACTGTTTTTT
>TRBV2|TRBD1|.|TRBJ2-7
CASRPGTGGYEQYF
TGTGCCAGCAGACCAGGGACAGGCGGCTACGAGCAGTACTTC
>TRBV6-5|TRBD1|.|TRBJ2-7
CASRYRGRVYEQYF
TGTGCCAGCCGATACAGGGGGCGCGTCTACGAGCAGTACTTC
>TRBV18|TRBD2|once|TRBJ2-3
CASSPTSGYTDTQYF
TGTGCCAGCTCACCGACTAGCGGCTACACAGATACGCAGTATTTT
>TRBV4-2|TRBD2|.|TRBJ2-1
CASSPSSGGSNEQFF
TGTGCCAGCAGCCCGTCTAGCGGGGGTTCTAATGAGCAGTTCTTC
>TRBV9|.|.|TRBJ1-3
CASSLLARGSGNTIYF
TGTGCCAGCAGCCTTTTGGCGAGGGGCTCTGGAAACACCATATATTTT
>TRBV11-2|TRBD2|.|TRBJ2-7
CASSLVSGGYEQYF
TGTGCCAGCAGCTTAGTGTCGGGGGGCTACGAGCAGTACTTC
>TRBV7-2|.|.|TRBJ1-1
CASSSRGYTEAFF
TGTGCCAGCAGCTCTCGCGGGTACACTGAAGCTTTCTTT
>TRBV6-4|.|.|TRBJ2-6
CASSDSEGPPGANVLTF
TGTGCCAGCAGTGACTCTGAGGGCCCACCTGGGGCCAACGTCCTGACTTTC
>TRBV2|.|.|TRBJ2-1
CASSENPLGVQFF
TGTGCCAGCAGTGAAAACCCTCTAGGAGTGCAGTTCTTC
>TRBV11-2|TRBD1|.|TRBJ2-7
CASRWDRVSYEQYF
TGTGCCAGCAGGTGGGACAGGGTCTCCTACGAGCAGTACTTC
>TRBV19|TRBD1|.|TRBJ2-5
CASRLTGQETQYF
TGTGCCAGCCGGCTGACAGGGCAAGAGACCCAGTACTTC
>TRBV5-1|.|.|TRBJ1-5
CASSLGEGQPQHF
TGCGCCAGCAGCTTGGGAGAGGGTCAGCCCCAGCATTTT
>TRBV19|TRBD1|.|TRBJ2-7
CASSKDRGRYEQYF
TGTGCCAGTAGTAAGGACAGGGGGAGGTACGAGCAGTACTTC
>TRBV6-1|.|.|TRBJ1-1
CASRGAGGNTEAFF
TGTGCCAGCAGAGGGGCGGGGGGGAACACTGAAGCTTTCTTT
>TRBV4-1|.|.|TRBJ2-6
CASSQVQNVRSGANVLTF
TGCGCCAGCAGCCAAGTACAGAATGTTCGTTCTGGGGCCAACGTCCTGACTTTC
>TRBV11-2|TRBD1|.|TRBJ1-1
CASSQDNRGVGGTEAFF
TGTGCCAGCAGCCAGGACAACAGGGGAGTAGGTGGCACTGAAGCTTTCTTT
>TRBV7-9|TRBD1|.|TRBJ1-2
CASSFPTGPGGYTF
TGTGCCAGCAGCTTCCCGACAGGGCCTGGTGGCTACACCTTC
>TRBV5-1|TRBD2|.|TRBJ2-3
CASSLGPSGSSTDTQYF
TGCGCCAGCAGCTTGGGGCCGAGCGGGAGCAGCACAGATACGCAGTATTTT
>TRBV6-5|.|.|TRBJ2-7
CASSPQRDLYEQYF
TGTGCCAGCTCCCCTCAAAGGGACCTCTACGAGCAGTACTTC
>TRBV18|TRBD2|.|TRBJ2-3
CASSQLAGAFIDTQYF
TGTGCCAGCTCACAACTAGCGGGGGCGTTCATAGATACGCAGTATTTT
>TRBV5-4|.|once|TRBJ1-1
CASSLGTVNTEAFF
TGTGCCAGCAGCTTGGGGACAGTGAACACTGAAGCTTTCTTT
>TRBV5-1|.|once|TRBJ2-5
CASSSQGYQETQYF
TGCGCCAGCAGCTCACAGGGTTACCAAGAGACCCAGTACTTC
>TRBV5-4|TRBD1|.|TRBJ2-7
CANPAGTGDYEQYF
TGTGCCAACCCCGCCGGGACAGGGGACTACGAGCAGTACTTC
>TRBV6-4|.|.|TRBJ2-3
CASSAAGGSGPPGTDTQYF
TGTGCCAGCAGCGCCGCCGGGGGCTCGGGACCACCCGGGACAGATACGCAGTATTTT
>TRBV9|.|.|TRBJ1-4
CASSVAGRVGEKLFF
TGTGCCAGCAGCGTAGCAGGCAGGGTAGGTGAAAAACTGTTTTTT
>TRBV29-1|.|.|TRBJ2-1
CSVEQGPRVYNEQFF
TGCAGCGTTGAACAAGGGCCGCGGGTCTACAATGAGCAGTTCTTC
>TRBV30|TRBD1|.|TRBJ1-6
CAWEGAPNSPLHF
TGTGCCTGGGAGGGGGCCCCCAATTCACCCCTCCACTTT
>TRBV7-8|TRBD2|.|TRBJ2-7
CASSEQKTSAWSSYEQYF
TGTGCCAGCAGCGAGCAGAAAACTAGCGCCTGGAGCTCCTACGAGCAGTACTTC
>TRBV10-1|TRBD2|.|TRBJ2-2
CASSDPLAGGPDTGELFF
TGCGCCAGCAGTGATCCTTTAGCGGGGGGGCCGGACACCGGGGAGCTGTTTTTT
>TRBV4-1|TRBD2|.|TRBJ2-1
CASSQGPGLAGEYNEQFF
TGCGCCAGCAGCCAAGGTCCTGGACTAGCGGGGGAGTACAATGAGCAGTTCTTC
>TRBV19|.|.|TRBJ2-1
CASSKSLRGLSSYNEQFF
TGTGCCAGTAGTAAATCTCTCCGTGGGTTGAGCTCCTACAATGAGCAGTTCTTC
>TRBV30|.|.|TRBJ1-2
CAWEPWGGYTF
TGTGCCTGGGAGCCTTGGGGTGGCTACACCTTC
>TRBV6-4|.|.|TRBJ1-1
CANPGQNTEAFF
TGTGCCAACCCCGGACAGAACACTGAAGCTTTCTTT
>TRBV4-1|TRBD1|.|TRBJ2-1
CASSQPSLGKAGTGLDEQFF
TGCGCCAGCAGCCAACCGAGCCTAGGGAAAGCTGGGACAGGGTTGGATGAGCAGTTCTTC
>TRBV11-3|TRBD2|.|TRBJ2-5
CASSFNSGGIETQYF
TGTGCCAGCTCATTTAATAGCGGGGGGATCGAGACCCAGTACTTC
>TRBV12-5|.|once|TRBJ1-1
CASGLVGGGGGVRF
TGTGCTAGTGGTTTGGTCGGTGGTGGAGGGGGGGTGAGGTTT
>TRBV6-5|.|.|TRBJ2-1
CASSYEGNEQFF
TGTGCCAGCAGTTACGAGGGAAATGAGCAGTTCTTC
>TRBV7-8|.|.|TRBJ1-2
CASSPSRGGYGYTF
TGTGCCAGCAGCCCAAGCCGGGGGGGCTATGGCTACACCTTC
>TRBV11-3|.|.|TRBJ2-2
CASSLEGYTGELFF
TGTGCCAGCAGCTTAGAAGGATACACCGGGGAGCTGTTTTTT
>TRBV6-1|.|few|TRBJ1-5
CASSEIGTGNQPQHF
TGTGCCAGCAGTGAAATAGGGACGGGCAATCAGCCCCAGCATTTT
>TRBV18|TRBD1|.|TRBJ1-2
CASSQQGGDYGYTF
TGTGCCAGCTCACAACAGGGGGGTGACTATGGCTACACCTTC